This T cell receptor beta chain was captured in a study of OX40 agonist ivuxolimab in advanced cancers. The overall study: As their treatment, patients were administered ivuxolimab, an agonistic anti-OX40 (CD134) antibody. Patients were infused with ivuxolimab every 2 weeks at 0.01 to 10 mg/kg. Hepatocellular carcinoma, melanoma, renal cell or head and neck cancer occurred in dose-escalation patients.

Autoimmune disease history or systemic immunosuppression barred patients. Assay used: immunoSEQ multiplex PCR; TCRdb lists only in-frame clones, some missing. The profile covers 70,000 to 90,000 clones, with about 80% appearing a single time and just under 7% taken by the ten largest. The sample consisted of CD4+ or CD8+ T cells sorted from blood, taken in a trial of the OX40 agonist ivuxolimab. The receptor's source is an adult with an advanced solid tumor such as melanoma, head and neck, liver or kidney cancer.

The CDR3: CASSQGRTSGSSTDTQYF. The CDR3 DNA sequence: TGCGCCAGCAGCCAAGGAAGGACTAGCGGGAGTAGCACAGATACGCAGTATTTT. V is TRBV4-3 and J is TRBJ2-3; 13 bases match TRBD2. CDR1 is LGHNA and CDR2 is YSLEER in the germline V gene. The V gene end was trimmed by 1 base and the J gene end by 0 bases; junction bases not matched to a gene: 4. The CDR3 sequence is 18 residues long.